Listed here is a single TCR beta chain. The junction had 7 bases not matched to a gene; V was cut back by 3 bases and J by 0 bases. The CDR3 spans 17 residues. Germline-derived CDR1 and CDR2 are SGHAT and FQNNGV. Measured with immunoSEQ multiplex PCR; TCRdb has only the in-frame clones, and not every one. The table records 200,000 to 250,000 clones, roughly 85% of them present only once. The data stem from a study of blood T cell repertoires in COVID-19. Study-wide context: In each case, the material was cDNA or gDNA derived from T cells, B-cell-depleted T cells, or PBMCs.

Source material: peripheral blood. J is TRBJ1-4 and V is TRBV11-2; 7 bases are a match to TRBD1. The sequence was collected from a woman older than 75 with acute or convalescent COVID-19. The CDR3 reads CASSFRGQAATNEKLFF. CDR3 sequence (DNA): TGTGCCAGCAGCTTTAGAGGACAGGCTGCAACTAATGAAAAACTGTTTTTT.